The entry below gives a single TCR beta chain sequence along with its context. No antigen is known for it. The Oncomine TCR Beta short-read assay was applied to DNA of cultured CD4+ T cells. Genomic DNA was extracted from cultured CD4+ T cells. TCRdb independently ran MiXCR on the PCR reads; one entry per CDR3 protein. The data contain over 15,000 distinct CDR3 sequences, 30% to 40% of them seen just once; the ten biggest clones take up 15% to 17%. The data were taken from a study of vaccination and CD4 T cells after COVID-19. Study-level background: The stimulus for the cells was overlapping spike peptides derived from SARS-CoV-2, HCoV-NL63, HCoV-OC43 and HCoV-229E. Study-wide findings and caveats: The median SARS-CoV-2-reactive clonotype number increased from approximately 21 to 38, without statistical significance.

Germline values: CDR1 LGHNA, CDR2 YNFKEQ. The ends were cut back, 5 bases at V and 5 bases at J, with 10 bases in the middle. The CDR3 length is 13 residues. Sample treatment: approximately nine-day PBMC culture with coronavirus spike peptide pools or control peptides (ViraFEST assay). Peptide pools at approximately 10 ug/ml stimulated two million PBMCs per well with 10 IU/ml IL-2. This receptor was obtained from a human donor with COVID-19. The sequenced sample was cultured CD4+ T cells from blood. This rearrangement joins TRBV4-2 to TRBJ2-4; the D gene is possibly TRBD2 (7 bases). CDR3 loop: CASSLGGENIQYF. CDR3 coding DNA: TGTGCCAGCAGCTTAGGGGGGGAAAACATTCAGTACTTC.